This TCR beta chain emerged from a study of T cells in localized non-small cell lung cancer. Overall study findings and caveats: In adjacent lung, a median roughly 60 of the top 100 tumor clones were found. Clonality of T cells reached its maximum in uninvolved adjacent lung, surpassing tumor. Longer overall survival associated with higher blood T cell density; shorter survival with higher adjacent-lung clonality. Heterogeneity is still possible, as just one tumor region was sequenced.

Assay: immunoSEQ multiplex PCR; the TCRdb copy retains only in-frame clones and omits some. Of some 72,000 clones listed, approximately 84% are singletons. CDR3 size: 14 residues. CDR1 and CDR2 from the germline V gene are SSHAT and FNYEAQ (reference sequence). On this clone itself: Its matching antigen is unknown. One end of the junction does not line up with germline, which may come from a read error.

This TCR came from a man aged 40 to 70 with stage I lung adenocarcinoma. The chain links TRBV7-7 to TRBJ2-1; a possible D gene is TRBD1 (6 bases). The sample was peripheral blood, taken before any cancer treatment. Here the CDR3 reads CASTPGHQPYEQFF. The CDR3 coding sequence is TGTGCTAGCACCCCGGGACACCAGCCTTATGAGCAGTTCTTC.